Listed here are 10 T cell receptor beta chains from one sample, sequenced in a study of CD8 T cells in Susac syndrome (dated by TCRdb to the late 2010s). Library preparation used the immunoSEQ multiplex PCR assay. RNA was extracted with the RNeasy kit and roughly 0.45 to 1 ug was reverse transcribed using random hexamers. TCRdb ran its own pipeline on the public reads, namely fastp trimming at Q25 and MiXCR clone calling, and kept in-frame beta chains. One record per CDR3 amino acid sequence lists the most common genes and DNA. The sample includes 200,000 to 250,000 distinct CDR3 sequences, with about 94% observed a single time. The ten largest clones add up to over 0.15% of the sample. The sample taken for sequencing was CD4+ T cells from PBMCs. Receptors originate from a human donor with Susac syndrome.

The chain employs TRBV28 and TRBJ2-5; 9 bases fit TRBD2. From germline, CDR1 is MDHEN and CDR2 SYDVKM. This CDR3 is built from 15 residues. V trimming: 5 bases; J trimming: 0 bases; junction bases outside the gene matches: 4. DNA of the CDR3: TGTGCCAGCAGTCCCTTAGCGGGGGACCAAGAGACCCAGTACTTC. It encodes CASSPLAGDQETQYF.

The CDR3 DNA reads as TGTGCCAGCACCCTAGACAGATTCTCTGGGGCCAACGTCCTGACTTTC. Amino acid sequence: CASTLDRFSGANVLTF. The V gene is TRBV6-1, the J gene TRBJ2-6, with D perhaps matching TRBD1 (5 bases). CDR1 MNHNS and CDR2 SASEGT come from the germline V gene. Trimming stripped 7 bases from V and 0 bases from J, with 13 bases between. This CDR3 region has 16 residues.

V is TRBV19 and J is TRBJ1-1, with D unclear. Germline assignment: CDR1 LNHDA and CDR2 SQIVND (reference sequence). This CDR3 is built from 14 residues. The V and J ends lost 7 bases and 1 base respectively, with 13 bases between them. CDR3 coding DNA: TGTGCCAGTACCGAGGAGCGGCGGAACACTGAAGCTTTCTTT. Amino acids: CASTEERRNTEAFF.

The CDR3 DNA is TGTGCCAGCTCCACAGGTGTGCTTTTGACCCAGCATTTT. It specifies CASSTGVLLTQHF. The V call is TRBV18, the J call TRBJ1-5, with a weak D call TRBD1 (5 bases). The V end was cut by 6 bases, the J end by 11 bases, with 17 bases between. Germline CDR1 is KGHSH and CDR2 is LQKENI. This CDR3 comprises 13 residues.

The chain carries TRBV3-1 and TRBJ2-1; TRBD2 is a possible D gene (5 bases). Trimming shortened V by 1 base and J by 0 bases, and 10 bases separated the two germline ends. CDR3 length: 16 amino acids. CDR1 is LGHDT, CDR2 YNNKEL, per germline (reference sequence). The CDR3 loop reads CASSQGVSVSYNEQFF. As DNA, the CDR3 is TGTGCCAGCAGCCAAGGGGTTAGCGTCTCCTACAATGAGCAGTTCTTC.

This clonotype was recorded only once. The CDR3, as DNA: TGTGCCAGCAGTACGGGACTGCCCTCTCGGGAGCAGTACTTC. Translated: CASSTGLPSREQYF. The chain joins TRBV12-3 or TRBV12-4 to TRBJ2-7, with D perhaps TRBD2 (6 bases). V shed 5 bases and J shed 7 bases, with 18 bases lying between them. The CDR3 loop spans 14 amino acids.

The CDR3 protein is CSATSGSSYNEQFF. CDR3 bases: TGCAGTGCTACTAGCGGGAGCTCCTACAATGAGCAGTTCTTC. The chain links TRBV20-1 to TRBJ2-1; 10 positions agree with TRBD2. J was trimmed by 0 bases and V by 4 bases; bases with no gene match: 0. This CDR3 has 14 residues. Per germline, CDR1 DFQATT and CDR2 SNEGSKA (reference sequence).

The chain carries TRBV20-1 and TRBJ1-1, with D perhaps TRBD1 (6 bases). Trimming cost V 3 bases and J 4 bases, with 15 bases left between them. This CDR3 is built from 14 residues. Germline V gives CDR1 DFQATT, CDR2 SNEGSKA (reference sequence). Written as DNA, the CDR3 is TGCAGTGCTAGTCCCCAGACAGGTGGCACTGAAGCTTTCTTT. It specifies CSASPQTGGTEAFF.

The chain couples TRBV7-2 to TRBJ1-4; D is possibly TRBD1 (5 bases). Germline CDR1 is SGHTA and CDR2 is FQGNSA. The V end was cut by 4 bases, the J end by 6 bases, with 18 bases between. The length of the CDR3 is 16 residues. The CDR3 DNA reads as TGTGCCAGCAGCTCCGTACAGGCATCAGCGGATGAAAAACTGTTTTTT. Residues: CASSSVQASADEKLFF.

This chain links TRBV20-1 with TRBJ2-7; 8 nucleotides align to TRBD1. The CDR3 covers 14 residues. CDR1 is DFQATT and CDR2 is SNEGSKA in the germline V gene (reference sequence). V trimming: 5 bases; J trimming: 0 bases; junction bases outside the gene matches: 6. The CDR3 spells CSAGRGQDSYEQYF. CDR3 in DNA: TGCAGTGCTGGGCGGGGACAGGACTCCTACGAGCAGTACTTC.